The 25 T cell receptor beta chains reported below all come from one sample, sequenced in a study of blood T cell repertoires in COVID-19. Data came from immunoSEQ multiplex PCR; TCRdb stores just in-frame clones and leaves some out. This repertoire shows some 170,000 clones, around 80% found once; its top ten account for approximately 14%. Sequencing was done on a sample of PBMCs or T cells enriched from blood (not recorded which). These receptors came from a man aged 50-60 years who had recovered from COVID-19.

The chain uses TRBV7-9 and TRBJ1-4, with D hard to call. Per germline, CDR1 SEHNR and CDR2 FQNEAQ (reference sequence). Trimming stripped 2 bases from V and 7 bases from J, with 11 bases between. The length of the CDR3 is 14 residues. The CDR3 here is CASSLSQGGEKLFF. The CDR3 region has the DNA TGTGCCAGCAGCTTATCACAAGGCGGTGAAAAACTGTTTTTT.

The DNA of the CDR3 is TGTGCCAGCAGGCTGGGGGACAGCACTGAAGCTTTCTTT. Protein product: CASRLGDSTEAFF. The chain recombines TRBV7-8 with TRBJ1-1; 7 bases fit TRBD1. Germline lookup yields CDR1 SGHVS and CDR2 FQNEAQ. There are 13 residues in the CDR3. V trimming: 6 bases; J trimming: 4 bases; junction bases outside the gene matches: 5.

The chain employs TRBV2 and TRBJ1-3, with 8 bases fitting TRBD1. J gave up 1 base and V 7 bases, and 18 bases lay outside the gene matches. Germline-derived CDR1 and CDR2 are SNHLY and FYNNEI. The CDR3 extends over 19 amino acids. The CDR3 DNA reads TGTGCCAGCACCACCCAGGCCCAGGACAGGGTCTTTTCTGGAAACACCATATATTTT. Translated: CASTTQAQDRVFSGNTIYF. The variable domain in full, completed from reference TRBV2 and TRBJ1-3, reads EPEVTQTPSHQVTQMGQEVILRCVPISNHLYFYWYRQILGQKVEFLVSFYNNEISEKSEIFDDQFSVERPDGSNFTLKIRSTKLEDSAMYFCASTTQAQDRVFSGNTIYFGEGSWLTVV.

The chain combines TRBV7-8 with TRBJ2-7; 8 bases map to TRBD1. The CDR3 length is 16 residues. Looked up from germline, CDR1 is SGHVS and CDR2 is FQNEAQ. V gave up 0 bases and J gave up 8 bases; unmatched junction bases: 12. The CDR3 loop is CASSLARPGQVTKQYF. The CDR3, as DNA: TGTGCCAGCAGCTTAGCGAGGCCGGGACAGGTGACGAAGCAGTACTTC.

This chain connects TRBV5-4 to TRBJ2-5; the match to TRBD1 covers 8 bases. The CDR3 consists of 15 residues. The V gene's germline CDR1 is SGHNT and CDR2 YYREEE (reference sequence). The ends lost 1 base at V and 2 bases at J; junction bases unmatched: 4. The CDR3 DNA follows: TGTGCCAGCAGCTTGTATACAGGGGGGCAAGAGACCCAGTACTTC. Residues: CASSLYTGGQETQYF.

This clone has more than one count but fewer than ten. The genes are TRBV7-3 and TRBJ2-7; 9 bases map to TRBD1. Looked up from germline, CDR1 is SGHTA and CDR2 is FQGTGA. The CDR3 loop spans 15 amino acids. J lost 5 bases, V lost 6 bases, and 11 bases had no gene match. The CDR3 sequence: CASSLDSGTGNEQYF. In DNA form, the CDR3 reads TGTGCCAGCAGTCTTGATTCCGGGACAGGGAACGAGCAGTACTTC.

The DNA of the CDR3 is TGTGCCAGCAAGGACAGGGCGGGCTACGAGCAGTACTTC. This encodes CASKDRAGYEQYF. The J gene is TRBJ2-7, the V gene TRBV19, with 8 bases that match TRBD1. This CDR3 is built from 13 residues. With V trimmed by 9 bases and J by 3 bases, 7 bases remained unmatched. Germline assignment: CDR1 LNHDA and CDR2 SQIVND (reference sequence).

This chain joins TRBV28 and TRBJ2-7, with 8 bases fitting TRBD1. V shed 5 bases, J shed 5 bases, and the junction held 14 bases outside the gene matches. The CDR3 contains 16 residues. Germline CDR1 reads MDHEN; CDR2 reads SYDVKM. CDR3 in amino acids: CASSPAPGQGFHEQYF. The CDR3 DNA reads TGTGCCAGCAGTCCGGCCCCCGGACAGGGATTCCACGAGCAGTACTTC.

The chain carries TRBV5-6 and TRBJ1-6; D gene unclear. V was shortened by 2 bases and J by 11 bases, with 14 bases between the two germline ends. Germline CDR1 reads SGHDT; CDR2 reads YYEEEE. The CDR3 covers 14 residues. The CDR3 region has the DNA TGTGCCAGCAGCTTTTCACGGGGTTTAGCACCCCTCCACTTT. Translation: CASSFSRGLAPLHF. The full variable domain, with the rest looked up from reference TRBV5-6 and TRBJ1-6, is DAGVTQSPTHLIKTRGQQVTLRCSPKSGHDTVSWYQQALGQGPQFIFQYYEEEERQRGNFPDRFSGHQFPNYSSELNVNALLLGDSALYLCASSFSRGLAPLHFGNGTRLTVT.

V usage is TRBV5-5 and J usage is TRBJ1-3; 7 nucleotides line up with TRBD1. This CDR3 has 18 amino acids. Germline V gene data show CDR1 as SGHKS and CDR2 as YYEKEE (reference sequence). With V trimmed by 0 bases and J by 1 base, 10 bases remained unmatched. CDR3 nucleotides: TGTGCCAGCAGCTTGGTAGGGGGCGTAAAGCCTTCTGGAAACACCATATATTTT. It yields the protein CASSLVGGVKPSGNTIYF.

This clone was observed a handful of times. This chain uses TRBV7-3 with TRBJ1-1, with D hard to call. CDR1 SGHTA and CDR2 FQGTGA come from the germline V gene. V was cut by 5 bases and J by 4 bases, with 11 bases left in between. The CDR3 spans 13 residues. CDR3 nucleotide sequence: TGTGCCAGCAGCATAGACTACACCACTGAAGCTTTCTTT. Protein: CASSIDYTTEAFF.

The V and J genes are TRBV12-5 and TRBJ2-5; D gene unclear. CDR3 length: 11 residues. Per the germline V gene, CDR1 is LGHNT and CDR2 is FRNRAP. Deletions cut 5 bases from V and 5 bases from J, with 6 bases between. The CDR3 sequence: CASGLGETQYF. In DNA, the CDR3 is TGTGCTAGTGGTCTCGGGGAGACCCAGTACTTC.

This chain joins TRBV30 and TRBJ1-2; 10 bases are a match to TRBD1. This CDR3 spans 13 amino acids. Losses at the gene ends were 3 bases for V and 8 bases for J; bases not matched to a gene: 6. Germline loops: CDR1 GTSNPN, CDR2 SVGIG (reference sequence). The CDR3: CAWSRGQGRGYTF. The CDR3 DNA follows: TGTGCCTGGAGCAGGGGACAGGGGAGAGGCTACACCTTC.

This rearrangement joins TRBV6-5 to TRBJ2-7; D remains unclear. The length of the CDR3 is 13 residues. Germline assignment: CDR1 MNHEY and CDR2 SVGAGI. Trimming left V 7 bases short and J 7 bases short, with 17 bases between. This CDR3 reads CASNDAAAREQYF. CDR3 bases: TGTGCCAGCAACGATGCGGCGGCGAGGGAGCAGTACTTC.

The rearrangement links TRBV12-3 or TRBV12-4 to TRBJ1-1; 8 bases align to TRBD1. V was pared by 6 bases and J by 3 bases, with 3 bases of the junction left unmatched. The CDR3 totals 13 residues. CDR3: CASRWTGHTEAFF. The CDR3 region has the DNA TGTGCCAGCAGGTGGACAGGGCACACTGAAGCTTTCTTT.

Here the CDR3 reads CASSFPQGRENYGYTF. CDR3 coding DNA: TGTGCCAGCAGTTTTCCTCAGGGCCGGGAGAACTATGGCTACACCTTC. This sequence joins TRBV28 and TRBJ1-2; possible D gene TRBD1, 5 bases. The germline gives CDR1 MDHEN, CDR2 SYDVKM. The CDR3 runs to 16 residues. V was pared by 3 bases and J by 2 bases, with 16 bases between.

This clone has a single count. The CDR3 spells CATSDPGARTDTQYF. Here the CDR3 DNA reads TGTGCCACCAGTGACCCAGGGGCCCGCACAGATACGCAGTATTTT. The J gene is TRBJ2-3, the V gene TRBV24-1; a weak D match, TRBD1 (6 bases). With 4 bases removed from V and 1 base from J, the gap between germline ends came to 11 bases. Germline V gene sequence: CDR1 KGHDR, CDR2 SFDVKD. The CDR3 is made up of 15 amino acids.

V is TRBV6-6 and J is TRBJ2-7, with 10 nucleotides matching TRBD1. This CDR3 region has 16 residues. The V and J ends lost 2 bases and 1 base, in that order; junction bases with no gene match: 5. Germline loops: CDR1 MNHNY, CDR2 SVGAGI (reference sequence). CDR3 nucleotides: TGTGCCAGCAGTTACGTGGGGACAGGGGCTTCCTACGAGCAGTACTTC. As protein: CASSYVGTGASYEQYF.

The V gene is TRBV28, the J gene TRBJ1-2; D not certain. Trimming left V 6 bases short and J 4 bases short, with 12 bases between. This CDR3 contains 13 residues. CDR1 is MDHEN and CDR2 is SYDVKM in the germline V gene. The CDR3 DNA reads as TGTGCCAGCAGAGAGGGCCAGCTCTATGGCTACACCTTC. This gives the protein CASREGQLYGYTF.

The chain couples TRBV5-1 to TRBJ1-6; D is undetermined. The V end was cut by 0 bases, the J end by 9 bases, with 7 bases between. Germline CDR1 reads SGHRS; CDR2 reads YFSETQ. The CDR3 contains 13 residues. Here the CDR3 reads CASSLDHSSPLHF. The CDR3 DNA follows: TGCGCCAGCAGCTTGGATCACAGTTCACCCCTCCACTTT.

The chain joins TRBV5-6 to TRBJ1-1; maybe TRBD1 (5 bases). The ends were cut back, 4 bases at V and 0 bases at J, with 16 bases in the middle. The germline V gene has CDR1 SGHDT and CDR2 YYEEEE. The CDR3 spans 16 residues. CDR3 sequence (DNA): TGTGCCAGCAGCATAGGACACGTCGGCCTGAACACTGAAGCTTTCTTT. Protein: CASSIGHVGLNTEAFF.

The J gene is TRBJ1-5, the V gene TRBV6-6, with D tentatively TRBD1 (5 bases). The germline V gene encodes CDR1 MNHNY and CDR2 SVGAGI (reference sequence). The CDR3 consists of 15 residues. V was cut by 2 bases and J by 0 bases, with 8 bases left in between. Here the CDR3 DNA reads TGTGCCAGCAGTTACAGGGACTATAGCAATCAGCCCCAGCATTTT. Translated: CASSYRDYSNQPQHF.

A few counts support this clone. The chain joins TRBV19 to TRBJ2-2, with 8 bases matching TRBD2. CDR3 length: 16 amino acids. CDR1 LNHDA and CDR2 SQIVND come from the germline V gene (reference sequence). The V gene end was trimmed by 4 bases and the J gene end by 1 base; junction bases not matched to a gene: 5. This CDR3 is CASSTPGLVNTGELFF. The CDR3 coding sequence is TGTGCCAGTAGTACGCCGGGACTAGTGAACACCGGGGAGCTGTTTTTT. Full variable domain (missing parts from reference TRBV19 and TRBJ2-2): DGGITQSPKYLFRKEGQNVTLSCEQNLNHDAMYWYRQDPGQGLRLIYYSQIVNDFQKGDIAEGYSVSREKKESFPLTVTSAQKNPTAFYLCASSTPGLVNTGELFFGEGSRLTVL.

The chain combines TRBV5-4 with TRBJ2-1; 9 nucleotides match TRBD1. The V gene end was trimmed by 2 bases and the J gene end by 7 bases; junction bases not matched to a gene: 1. The CDR3 has 13 residues. Per the germline V gene, CDR1 is SGHNT and CDR2 is YYREEE (reference sequence). This CDR3 is CASSLDRGNEQFF. The CDR3 bases are TGTGCCAGCAGCTTAGACAGGGGGAATGAGCAGTTCTTC.

The chain is built from TRBV2 and TRBJ1-6; 9 bases are shared with TRBD1. V lost 2 bases and J lost 9; bases outside the gene matches: 5. CDR1 and CDR2 (germline): SNHLY, FYNNEI. The CDR3 totals 15 residues. The CDR3 reads CASSESGTGPSPLHF. The CDR3 coding sequence is TGTGCCAGCAGTGAATCCGGGACAGGGCCTTCACCCCTCCACTTT. The complete variable domain, with remaining parts taken from reference TRBV2 and TRBJ1-6, reads EPEVTQTPSHQVTQMGQEVILRCVPISNHLYFYWYRQILGQKVEFLVSFYNNEISEKSEIFDDQFSVERPDGSNFTLKIRSTKLEDSAMYFCASSESGTGPSPLHFGNGTRLTVT.